This T cell receptor beta chain was obtained from a study of cytomegalovirus exposure and HLA in healthy donors. Findings of the study overall: Earlier findings revealed that most TCR beta V segments proved productive either about 87% or about 30% of the time. Overall, 164 TCR beta chains were annotated as cytomegalovirus-associated.

J was trimmed by 8 bases and V by 5 bases; bases with no gene match: 11. The CDR3 extends over 16 amino acids. The germline CDR1 and CDR2 sequences are SGHTA and FQGNSA. This clone came up once. The antigen is unknown. Primers for the PCR totalled 60 Vbeta and 13 Jbeta. Original handling: Roughly 73 million unique TCR beta chains, 9.5 million to 11 million of them shared, were counted by a later analysis. Method: immunoSEQ multiplex PCR; TCRdb's copy keeps in-frame clones and lacks some. The D gene and trimming were derived from the DNA, and the V and J assignments and clone size from that table. Among some 120,000 clones listed, roughly 74% were seen once.

The chain is built from TRBV7-2 and TRBJ2-1; the match to TRBD2 covers 11 bases. The clonotype was recovered from a woman aged 50 to 60 in good health and CMV-seropositive. The sequenced sample was PBMCs. The CDR3 DNA is TGTGCCAGCAGCCGTACTAGCGGGGGAAGGGGGGATGAGCAGTTCTTC. Protein: CASSRTSGGRGDEQFF.